Listed below are T cell receptor beta chains from one sample, sequenced in a study of CD8 T cells in Susac syndrome. TCRdb reprocessed the immunoSEQ multiplex PCR reads via MiXCR and lists one record per CDR3 protein. The sample has 190,000 or so distinct CDR3 sequences, over 90% seen once; the top ten hold approximately 0.081%. The sequencing input was CD4+ T cells from PBMCs. These receptors all come from a human donor with multiple sclerosis. Each CDR3 is given with its conserved first and last residue. A D gene is named only where the DNA matches it firmly. Some rows have no size entry. The others give once, few or many, or a class for an expanded clone.

>.|TRBV7-9|TRBJ1-5|.
CASSLEGYDQPQHF
TGTGCCAGCAGCTTAGAGGGGTACGATCAGCCCCAGCATTTT
>.|TRBV6-5|TRBJ1-6|TRBD1
CASSSTGQANNSPLHF
TGTGCCAGCAGTTCCACCGGACAGGCCAATAATTCACCCCTCCACTTT
>.|TRBV20-1|TRBJ2-5|.
CSAREWIGETQYF
TGCAGTGCTAGAGAGTGGATAGGCGAGACCCAGTACTTC
>.|TRBV9|TRBJ1-2|TRBD1
CASSKHPQGDYGYTF
TGTGCCAGCAGCAAACATCCACAGGGGGACTATGGCTACACCTTC
>.|TRBV20-1|TRBJ1-2|.
CSARISSYGYTF
TGCAGTGCTAGGATCAGTAGCTATGGCTACACCTTC
>.|TRBV5-1|TRBJ2-3|.
CASSSDPRTDTQYF
TGCGCCAGCAGCTCAGACCCCCGCACAGATACGCAGTATTTT
>.|TRBV12-3/TRBV12-4|TRBJ1-5|.
CASSLRGAQPQHF
TGTGCCAGCAGTTTACGAGGGGCCCAGCCCCAGCATTTT
>.|TRBV15|TRBJ2-4|.
CATSRDPQGRYF
TGTGCCACCAGCAGAGACCCCCAGGGGAGGTACTTC
>.|TRBV12-5|TRBJ2-5|.
CASGPGGEVETQYF
TGTGCTAGTGGCCCCGGGGGAGAAGTAGAGACCCAGTACTTC
>.|TRBV20-1|TRBJ1-2|.
CSAREGSRGLSGYTF
TGCAGTGCTAGAGAAGGGAGCAGGGGATTGTCTGGCTACACCTTC
>few|TRBV18|TRBJ2-7|TRBD1
CASSLRQGPYEQYF
TGTGCCAGCTCACTGCGACAGGGCCCTTACGAGCAGTACTTC
>.|TRBV30|TRBJ1-2|.
CAWSGGSYGYTF
TGTGCCTGGAGTGGGGGGTCCTATGGCTACACCTTC
>.|TRBV25-1|TRBJ1-2|.
CASSEWVGAEYGYTF
TGTGCCAGCAGTGAATGGGTGGGAGCGGAATATGGCTACACCTTC
>once|TRBV29-1|TRBJ2-3|.
CSVGQGRSTDTQYF
TGCAGCGTGGGGCAGGGCAGATCCACAGATACGCAGTATTTT
>.|TRBV7-2|TRBJ1-2|TRBD1
CASSLVDRVHGYTF
TGTGCCAGCAGCTTAGTCGACAGGGTCCACGGCTACACCTTC
>.|TRBV29-1|TRBJ2-7|.
CSARGPSSYEQYF
TGCAGCGCCCGTGGGCCGAGCTCCTACGAGCAGTACTTC
>.|TRBV2|TRBJ2-7|.
CASRAPRSSYEQYF
TGTGCCAGCAGGGCGCCTAGAAGCTCCTACGAGCAGTACTTC
>.|TRBV6-6|TRBJ1-2|TRBD1
CASRGTANYGYTF
TGTGCCAGCAGGGGGACAGCTAACTATGGCTACACCTTC
>.|TRBV28|TRBJ1-1|.
CASSFWRNTEAFF
TGTGCCAGCAGTTTCTGGAGGAACACTGAAGCTTTCTTT
>few|TRBV13|TRBJ2-3|.
CASSSAGTADTQYF
TGTGCCAGCAGCTCGGCGGGGACGGCAGATACGCAGTATTTT
>.|TRBV12-3/TRBV12-4|TRBJ2-1|.
CASRPTRSSYNEQFF
TGTGCCAGCAGACCAACACGGAGCTCCTACAATGAGCAGTTCTTC
>.|TRBV10-3|TRBJ1-2|.
CAILRDNGGYGYTF
TGTGCCATCCTCCGGGACAATGGGGGCTATGGCTACACCTTC
>.|TRBV5-1|TRBJ2-5|TRBD1
CASSLLGQGRETQYF
TGCGCCAGCAGCTTGTTGGGACAGGGTAGAGAGACCCAGTACTTC
>.|TRBV30|TRBJ1-5|.
CAWSVAGQQPQHF
TGTGCCTGGAGTGTGGCGGGTCAACAGCCCCAGCATTTT
>.|TRBV2|TRBJ1-2|.
CASSLITGTRGEGYTF
TGTGCCAGCAGTCTCATAACAGGGACCCGAGGAGAGGGCTACACCTTC
>.|TRBV30|TRBJ1-1|.
CACREGPNTEAFF
TGTGCCTGTCGGGAGGGCCCGAACACTGAAGCTTTCTTT
>once|TRBV19|TRBJ2-2|.
CASSIGGKSTGELFF
TGTGCCAGTAGTATTGGGGGAAAGAGCACCGGGGAGCTGTTTTTT
>.|TRBV7-3|TRBJ2-3|.
CASGDGTDTQYF
TGTGCCAGCGGCGATGGAACAGATACGCAGTATTTT
>.|TRBV7-6|TRBJ2-2|.
CASSKNRAPAAGELFF
TGTGCCAGCAGCAAAAACCGGGCCCCAGCGGCCGGGGAGCTGTTTTTT
>.|TRBV27|TRBJ1-5|.
CASSFSGFGQPQHF
TGTGCCAGCAGCTTCTCCGGGTTTGGTCAGCCCCAGCATTTT
>.|TRBV3-1|TRBJ1-2|.
CASSQEVSGYGYTF
TGTGCCAGCAGCCAAGAGGTCAGTGGCTATGGCTACACCTTC
>.|TRBV6-1|TRBJ1-1|.
CASKEDVRGTEAFF
TGTGCCAGCAAAGAGGACGTTCGGGGCACTGAAGCTTTCTTT
>.|TRBV29-1|TRBJ1-1|TRBD1
CSVSTGGTMNTEAFF
TGCAGCGTTTCTACAGGGGGGACTATGAACACTGAAGCTTTCTTT
>.|TRBV29-1|TRBJ2-1|TRBD2
CSVVGLAGGFEQFF
TGCAGCGTTGTAGGACTAGCGGGGGGTTTTGAGCAGTTCTTC
>.|TRBV7-3|TRBJ2-1|.
CASSLRVDQIHNEQFF
TGTGCCAGCAGCTTAAGGGTAGACCAGATTCACAATGAGCAGTTCTTC
>.|TRBV3-1|TRBJ2-1|.
CASSQDNSFYNEQFF
TGTGCCAGCAGCCAAGATAACAGCTTCTACAATGAGCAGTTCTTC